The 5 T cell receptor beta chains reported below all come from one sample, sequenced in a study of cytomegalovirus exposure and HLA in healthy donors (dated by TCRdb to 2015 to 2018). Receptor amplification or capture employed the immunoSEQ multiplex PCR assay. A mixture of 60 forward primers for TCR Vbeta segments and 13 reverse primers for TCR Jbeta segments was used in the multiplex PCR. In TCRdb, the immuneACCESS table is reduced to in-frame sequences with V and J assigned. These tables do not hold every clone; where another copy was compared, an unresolved V gene accounts for under half, and the others remain unexplained. The sample records tens of thousands of clones, approximately 72% of which are singletons. The ten largest clones add up to approximately 9% of the sample. The sample taken for sequencing was PBMCs. The receptors were gathered from a woman aged 40 to 50 in good health and CMV-seropositive.

The chain employs TRBV13 and TRBJ1-4; TRBD1 matches 7 bases. The CDR3 covers 15 residues. J gave up 6 bases and V 2 bases, and 6 bases lay outside the gene matches. Per germline, CDR1 PRHDT and CDR2 FYEKMQ (reference sequence). The CDR3 DNA is TGTGCCAGCAGCTTATCGGCCAGGGGGGATGAAAAACTGTTTTTT. Amino acid sequence: CASSLSARGDEKLFF.

A single count supports this clone. The rearrangement links TRBV5-4 to TRBJ1-2; 9 positions match TRBD1. The CDR3 is made up of 13 amino acids. V shed 4 bases, J shed 5 bases, and the junction held 3 bases outside the gene matches. Germline lookup yields CDR1 SGHNT and CDR2 YYREEE (reference sequence). The CDR3 bases are TGTGCCAGCAGCCAAGGGACAGGGTATGGCTACACCTTC. It codes for CASSQGTGYGYTF.

The rearrangement uses TRBV7-8 and TRBJ2-7; 9 positions agree with TRBD1. Per the germline V gene, CDR1 is SGHVS and CDR2 is FQNEAQ. The V and J ends lost 0 bases and 4 bases, in that order; junction bases with no gene match: 13. The CDR3 extends over 18 amino acids. CDR3 coding DNA: TGTGCCAGCAGCTTAGCCCCAACGGCCGGGACAGGGTTTTACGAGCAGTACTTC. Its protein is CASSLAPTAGTGFYEQYF. Combining the CDR3 with reference TRBV7-8 and TRBJ2-7 gives the whole variable domain GAGVSQSPRYKVAKRGQDVALRCDPISGHVSLFWYQQALGQGPEFLTYFQNEAQLDKSGLPSDRFFAERPEGSVSTLKIQRTQQEDSAVYLCASSLAPTAGTGFYEQYFGPGTRLTVT.

This chain connects TRBV7-2 to TRBJ1-5; tentative D call: TRBD1 (6 bases). Deletions cut 5 bases from V and 9 bases from J, with 20 bases between. The CDR3 covers 15 residues. Germline loops: CDR1 SGHTA, CDR2 FQGNSA. The CDR3 is CASSPEGHTLRPQHF. For the CDR3, the DNA is TGTGCCAGCAGCCCAGAGGGACACACTTTAAGGCCCCAGCATTTT.

This clone was seen just once. The rearrangement links TRBV18 to TRBJ1-2, with no clear D. The CDR3 runs to 15 residues. Trimming removed 5 bases from V and 8 bases from J, with 21 bases in between. Per the germline V gene, CDR1 is KGHSH and CDR2 is LQKENI. The chain's CDR3 is CASSFSPEGLEGYTF. As DNA, the CDR3 is TGTGCCAGCTCATTCAGCCCCGAAGGCCTAGAGGGCTACACCTTC.